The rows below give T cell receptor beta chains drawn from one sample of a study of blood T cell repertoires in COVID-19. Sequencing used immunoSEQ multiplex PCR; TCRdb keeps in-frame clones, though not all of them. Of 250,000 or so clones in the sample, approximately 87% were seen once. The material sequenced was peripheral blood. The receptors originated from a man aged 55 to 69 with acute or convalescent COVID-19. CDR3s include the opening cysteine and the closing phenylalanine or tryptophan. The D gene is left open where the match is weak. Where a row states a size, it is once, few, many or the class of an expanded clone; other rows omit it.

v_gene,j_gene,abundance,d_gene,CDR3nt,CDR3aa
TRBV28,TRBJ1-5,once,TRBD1,TGTGCCAGCAGTCCCTTGGACAGGGACAATCAGCCCCAGCATTTT,CASSPLDRDNQPQHF
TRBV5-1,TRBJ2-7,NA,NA,TGCGCCAGCAGCACAACCGAAAGGGGCTCCTACGAGCAGTACTTC,CASSTTERGSYEQYF
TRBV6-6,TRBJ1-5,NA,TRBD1,TGTGCCAGCAATTCCGGGACAGGCTATCAGCCCCAGCATTTT,CASNSGTGYQPQHF
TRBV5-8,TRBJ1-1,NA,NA,TGTGCCAGCAGGAGGCCTTTTGCCCGACACACTGAAGCTTTCTTT,CASRRPFARHTEAFF
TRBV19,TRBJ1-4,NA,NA,TGTGCCAGTAAGACCGGGACTGCAACTAATGAAAAACTGTTTTTT,CASKTGTATNEKLFF
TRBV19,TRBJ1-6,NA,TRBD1,TGTGCCAGTAGTATGGGACAGGGGATTGGTTCACCCCTCCACTTT,CASSMGQGIGSPLHF
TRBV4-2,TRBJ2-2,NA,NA,TGTGCCAGCAGCCAAGACGTGGCAGGGCCGGGCACCGGGGAGCTGTTTTTT,CASSQDVAGPGTGELFF
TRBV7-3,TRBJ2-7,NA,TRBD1,TGTGCCAGCAGCTTAAACCCCAGGGGGACCCCTGGTGAGCAGTACTTC,CASSLNPRGTPGEQYF
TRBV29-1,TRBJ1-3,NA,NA,TGCAGCGTTTCAAACTCTGGAAACACCATATATTTT,CSVSNSGNTIYF
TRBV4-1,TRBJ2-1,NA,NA,TGCGCCAGCAGCCAAGTGCGGAGTTCCGGGGATGAGCAGTTCTTC,CASSQVRSSGDEQFF
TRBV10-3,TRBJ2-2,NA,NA,TGTGCCATCAGTGACGGGCACCTAGCAACTACCGGGGAGCTGTTTTTT,CAISDGHLATTGELFF
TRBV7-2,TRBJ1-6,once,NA,TGTGCCAGCAGCCCCCGGCGGGGCGGATCTTCACCCCTCCACTTT,CASSPRRGGSSPLHF
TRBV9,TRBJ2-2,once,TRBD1,TGTGCCAGCAGCTCAGAACTCCGGGACAGTATCACCGGGGAGCTGTTTTTT,CASSSELRDSITGELFF
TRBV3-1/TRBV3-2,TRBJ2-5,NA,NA,TGTGCCAGCAGCCAAGGTCTATCGCAAGAGACCCAGTACTTC,CASSQGLSQETQYF
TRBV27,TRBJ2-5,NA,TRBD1,TGTGCCAGCAGTTTTTGGGGACAGGGGAAAGAGACCCAGTACTTC,CASSFWGQGKETQYF
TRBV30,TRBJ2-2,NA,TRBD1,TGTGCCTGGAATACGGGACAGTTGACCGGGGAGCTGTTTTTT,CAWNTGQLTGELFF
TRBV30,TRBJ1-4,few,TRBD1,TGTGCCTGGAGTGTAAAGGGGGCGCCTGAAAAACTGTTTTTT,CAWSVKGAPEKLFF
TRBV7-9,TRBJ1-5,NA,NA,TGTGCCGTTACGACGGGGGGGAGCAATCAGCCCCAGCATTTT,CAVTTGGSNQPQHF
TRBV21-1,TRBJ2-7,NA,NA,TGTGCCAGCAGCACACGGGTGCCCCCTTACGAGCAGTACTTC,CASSTRVPPYEQYF
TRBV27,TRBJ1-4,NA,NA,TGTGCCAGCAGTTCTTACCTGCCAAGGGGAAAGGGTGAAAAACTGTTTTTT,CASSSYLPRGKGEKLFF
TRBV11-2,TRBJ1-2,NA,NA,TGTGCCAGCAGCCCCTCGGGAGGAGTGAACTATGGCTACACCTTC,CASSPSGGVNYGYTF
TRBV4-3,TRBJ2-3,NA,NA,TGCGCCAGCAGCCAAGAAACAGGGAGCACAGATACGCAGTATTTT,CASSQETGSTDTQYF
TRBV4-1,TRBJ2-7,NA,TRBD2,TGCGCCAGCAGCCCATTATCTAGCGGAGGTACCTACGAGCAGTACTTC,CASSPLSSGGTYEQYF
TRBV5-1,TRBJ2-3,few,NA,TGCGCCAGCAGCTTGGAAGGACAGCCCTTCACAGATACGCAGTATTTT,CASSLEGQPFTDTQYF
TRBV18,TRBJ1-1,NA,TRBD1,TGTGCCAGCTCTCACGACAGGGTACTGAACACTGAAGCTTTCTTT,CASSHDRVLNTEAFF
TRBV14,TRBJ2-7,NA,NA,TGTGCCAGCAGCCTGCGCGGGCCCCCCTACGAGCAGTACTTC,CASSLRGPPYEQYF
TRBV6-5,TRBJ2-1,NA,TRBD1,TGTGCCAGCAGTTCGGACAGGGGAGGGTCAGGTAATGAGCAGTTCTTC,CASSSDRGGSGNEQFF
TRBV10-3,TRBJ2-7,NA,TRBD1,TGTGCCACCATGACAGGGGGCGAGCAGTACTTC,CATMTGGEQYF
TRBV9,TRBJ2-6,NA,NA,TGTGCCAGCAGCGTCACAGGGTCCCCTGGGGCCAACGTCCTGACTTTC,CASSVTGSPGANVLTF
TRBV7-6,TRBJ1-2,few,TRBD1,TGTGCCAGCAGCCTCGGGACAGGGAGTGGCTACACCTTC,CASSLGTGSGYTF
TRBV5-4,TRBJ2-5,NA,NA,TGTGCCAGCAGCACCAGGGTACAAGAGACCCAGTACTTC,CASSTRVQETQYF
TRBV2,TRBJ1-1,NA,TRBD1,TGTGCCAGCCGGAGGGGGCAGGGAGAGGCTTTCTTT,CASRRGQGEAFF
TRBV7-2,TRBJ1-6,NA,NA,TGTGCCAGCAGCTTAGTTCCAGAAAATTCACCCCTCCACTTT,CASSLVPENSPLHF
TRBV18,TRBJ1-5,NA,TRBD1,TGTGCCAGCTCACCAACTCAGGGGGCTGGCAATCAGCCCCAGCATTTT,CASSPTQGAGNQPQHF
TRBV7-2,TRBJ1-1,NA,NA,TGTGCCAGCAGCTTAGCGAGAACTGCAATGAACACTGAAGCTTTCTTT,CASSLARTAMNTEAFF
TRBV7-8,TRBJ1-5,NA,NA,TGTGCCAGCAGCTCTAATACGGGAGGGAATGGGCAGCCCCAGCATTTT,CASSSNTGGNGQPQHF
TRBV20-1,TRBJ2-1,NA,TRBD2,TGCAGTGCTAGTATCCAAGGCGGGAGGAACGCCTACAATGAGCAGTTCTTC,CSASIQGGRNAYNEQFF
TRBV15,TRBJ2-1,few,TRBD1,TGTGCCACCAGCCTTGACGGACAGGGGCACAATGAGCAGTTCTTC,CATSLDGQGHNEQFF
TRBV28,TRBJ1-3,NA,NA,TGTGCCAGCAGTTCCCGATTTGACAGAAGCTCTGGAAACACCATATATTTT,CASSSRFDRSSGNTIYF
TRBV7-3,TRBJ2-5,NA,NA,TGTGCCAGCAGCTTAGGTCAGGGTAGGCAAGAGACCCAGTACTTC,CASSLGQGRQETQYF
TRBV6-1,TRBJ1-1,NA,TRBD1,TGTGCCAGCAGTGAGGGACAGGGGCAAACTGAAGCTTTCTTT,CASSEGQGQTEAFF
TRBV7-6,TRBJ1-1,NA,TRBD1,TGTGCCAGCACGCTTGGGGACAGGGGACCGAACACTGAAGCTTTCTTT,CASTLGDRGPNTEAFF